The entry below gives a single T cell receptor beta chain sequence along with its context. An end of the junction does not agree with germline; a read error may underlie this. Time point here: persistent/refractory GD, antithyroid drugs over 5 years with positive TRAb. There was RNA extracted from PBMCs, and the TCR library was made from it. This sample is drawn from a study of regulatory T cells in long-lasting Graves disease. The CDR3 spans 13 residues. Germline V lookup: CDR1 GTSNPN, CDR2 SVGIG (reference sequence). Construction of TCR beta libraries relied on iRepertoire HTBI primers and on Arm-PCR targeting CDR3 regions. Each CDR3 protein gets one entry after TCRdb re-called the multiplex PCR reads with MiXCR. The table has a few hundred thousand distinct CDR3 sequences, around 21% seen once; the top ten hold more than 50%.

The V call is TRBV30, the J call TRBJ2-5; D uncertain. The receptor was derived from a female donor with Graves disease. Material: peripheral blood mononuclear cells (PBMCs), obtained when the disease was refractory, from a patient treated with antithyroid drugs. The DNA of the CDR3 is TGTGCCTGGAGTGTGGGCGGCCAAGAGGCCCAGTACTTC. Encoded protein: CAWSVGGQEAQYF.